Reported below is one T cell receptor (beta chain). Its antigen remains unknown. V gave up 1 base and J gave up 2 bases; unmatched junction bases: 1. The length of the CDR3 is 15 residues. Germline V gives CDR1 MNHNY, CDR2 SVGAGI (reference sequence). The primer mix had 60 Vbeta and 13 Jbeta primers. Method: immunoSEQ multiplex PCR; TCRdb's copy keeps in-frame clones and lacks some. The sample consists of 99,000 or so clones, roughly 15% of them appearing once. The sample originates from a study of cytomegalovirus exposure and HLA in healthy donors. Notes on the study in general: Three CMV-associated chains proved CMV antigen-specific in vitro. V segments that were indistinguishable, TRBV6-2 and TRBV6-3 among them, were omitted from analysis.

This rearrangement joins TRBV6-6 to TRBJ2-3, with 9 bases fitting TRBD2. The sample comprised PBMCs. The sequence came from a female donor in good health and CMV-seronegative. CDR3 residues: CASSYLAGVTDTQYF. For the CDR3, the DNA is TGTGCCAGCAGTTACTTAGCGGGGGTCACAGATACGCAGTATTTT.